The rows below give T cell receptor beta chains drawn from one sample of a study of radiation and T cells in renal cell carcinoma. The method was immunoSEQ multiplex PCR; TCRdb's version includes in-frame clones alone and lacks a portion of them. This sample has 75,000 to 95,000 clones; over 80% occur once, and the top ten carry around 9.4%. Here the sequenced sample was blood, taken from a patient whose treatment included radiotherapy and nephrectomy. The receptors were sampled from a man aged 50 to 60 with renal cell carcinoma. CDR3s include the opening cysteine and the closing phenylalanine or tryptophan. The order of the fields is J gene, clone size, V gene, D gene, CDR3 protein, CDR3 DNA. A D gene is named only where the DNA matches it firmly. Clone sizes are given selectively: once, few, many, or a class where the clone is expanded.

>TRBJ2-2|few|TRBV30|TRBD2
CAWSVRFSGRVWTGELFF
TGTGCCTGGAGTGTACGTTTTAGCGGGAGGGTATGGACCGGGGAGCTGTTTTTT
>TRBJ2-1|few|TRBV11-2|TRBD1
CASTNRGRLHYNEQFF
TGTGCCAGCACCAATAGGGGGCGCCTACATTACAATGAGCAGTTCTTC
>TRBJ1-6|.|TRBV5-1|.
CASRPPLVGGGNSPLHF
TGCGCCAGCAGGCCCCCGTTGGTGGGGGGCGGTAATTCACCCCTCCACTTT
>TRBJ1-3|.|TRBV7-9|.
CASSAVSGNTIYF
TGTGCCAGCAGCGCCGTCTCTGGAAACACCATATATTTT
>TRBJ2-5|.|TRBV7-2|.
CASSAPNWWETQYF
TGTGCCAGCAGCGCACCTAATTGGTGGGAGACCCAGTACTTC
>TRBJ1-4|.|TRBV19|TRBD1
CASSSVDRGNEKLFF
TGTGCCAGTAGTTCGGTTGACAGGGGGAATGAAAAACTGTTTTTT
>TRBJ1-5|.|TRBV7-9|.
CASSSGGGNQPQHF
TGTGCCAGCAGCTCCGGGGGAGGCAATCAGCCCCAGCATTTT
>TRBJ2-7|.|TRBV5-4|.
CASSLEGTKAYEQYF
TGTGCCAGCAGCTTGGAAGGGACAAAAGCCTACGAGCAGTACTTC
>TRBJ2-7|.|TRBV7-2|TRBD2
CASASTRGGEQYF
TGTGCCAGCGCATCTACCCGGGGAGGGGAGCAGTACTTC
>TRBJ2-1|.|TRBV7-2|.
CASSLDLLYGGPDEQFF
TGTGCCAGCAGCTTAGATCTACTTTACGGGGGGCCTGATGAGCAGTTCTTC